This T cell receptor beta chain was retrieved from a study of T cells in Graves' hyperthyroidism and ophthalmopathy. Study-level information: The initial diagnosis was the point when peripheral blood was collected, ahead of any treatment.

Broader study findings: Ophthalmopathy was told apart from stable hyperthyroidism by a 13 V-J model.

RNA transcripts provided the source from which TCR beta CDR3 regions were amplified. Researchers ran a first-round RT-PCR on the TCR CDR3 using the HTBI primer set. TCRdb passed the multiplex PCR reads through MiXCR, listing each CDR3 protein once. Of under 700,000 distinct CDR3 sequences in the sample, around 17% were seen once. Absent ophthalmopathy progression within 18 months defined stable Graves' hyperthyroidism. More than 9.5 ml fresh peripheral blood yielded the PBMCs. This clonotype was detected only once. Its antigen is as yet unknown. The specimen sequenced was blood. This receptor was taken from a woman under 30 with Graves' hyperthyroidism.

The CDR3 nucleotides read TGTGCCAGCTCACCACAGGGGTTCTACAATGAGCAGTTCTTC. This gives the protein CASSPQGFYNEQFF. The J gene is TRBJ2-1, the V gene TRBV18; perhaps TRBD1 as D (5 bases). In germline, CDR1 is KGHSH, CDR2 LQKENI. The CDR3 loop spans 14 amino acids. Trimming shortened V by 1 base and J by 3 bases, and 7 bases separated the two germline ends.